The rows below give T cell receptor beta chains drawn from one sample of a study of technical replicates of blood from a handful of donors. Profiling relied on immunoSEQ multiplex PCR, and the TCRdb table lists in-frame clones only, not all of them. This table has fewer than 65,000 clones, around nine tenths appearing once. What was sequenced was PBMCs. The receptors come from a human donor in good health. Some clones in this sample may be carry-over from other donors' samples. The conserved cysteine and the conserved F or W are not part of the CDR3 here. The order of the fields is V gene, CDR3 protein.

TRBV7-9 ASSPPFRLARNTGELF
TRBV7-2 ASSLAFSGVGTYGYT
TRBV11-1 ASSPSSGSLVVYNEQF
TRBV5-6 ASSLPPTGWGTDTQY
TRBV6-1 ASSISGTDNSPLH
TRBV7-9 ASSVSGGNYEQY
TRBV11-1 ASSSQTSLVYEQY
TRBV30 APRLTGGEYEQY
TRBV28 ASSGGSPYEQY
TRBV27 ASRGAGQPQH
TRBV7-9 ASSSRRLLGNSPLH
TRBV4-2 ASSQARGVSTDTQY
TRBV18 ASSPQSGGEQY
TRBV5-4 ASSAQGAGNTEAF
TRBV10-3 AISGPGSTDTQY
TRBV4-2 ASSQDWGSGGIEQF
TRBV7-9 ASSPAGYTEAF
TRBV6-5 ASSYRTGPSYEQY
TRBV30 AWSVQGGRALINEQF